The 27 T cell receptor beta chains reported below all come from one sample, sequenced in a study of T cells in Graves' hyperthyroidism and ophthalmopathy. What was amplified from RNA transcripts were TCR beta CDR3 regions. During a first-round RT-PCR of the TCR CDR3, the HTBI primer set was used. TCRdb recomputed calls from the multiplex PCR reads with MiXCR, one row per CDR3 protein. The repertoire consists of more than 500,000 distinct CDR3 sequences, with approximately 15% occurring once and the leading ten covering about 14%. Input material: blood. The source is a woman aged 40 to 50 with Graves' hyperthyroidism.

A note on this clonotype: Possible read error: a much larger clone is one base away. The conserved phenylalanine or tryptophan is not found at the CDR3 terminus, so this likely reflects a read error. The V and J genes are TRBV28 and TRBJ1-2, with D possibly being TRBD1 (6 bases). Germline values: CDR1 MDHEN, CDR2 SYDVKM. Between the trimmed V and J ends, which lost 6 bases and 5 bases, there was a span of 19 bases. The CDR3 runs to 15 residues. For the CDR3, the DNA is TGTGCCAGCAGCGCAATACAGGGTTGGGGTTATGGCTACACCTCC. Translated, it gives CASSAIQGWGYGYTS.

This CDR3 reads CASSQGRGRPSYSNQPQHF. As DNA, the CDR3 is TGTGCCAGCAGTCAGGGCAGGGGGAGGCCCTCATATAGCAATCAGCCCCAGCATTTT. This rearrangement joins TRBV7-8 to TRBJ1-5; TRBD1 aligns across 7 bases. In germline, CDR1 is SGHVS, CDR2 FQNEAQ. The CDR3 sequence is 19 residues long. V shed 6 bases and J 0 bases; nucleotides not matched to a gene: 17.

This chain joins TRBV29-1 and TRBJ2-3; the D gene could be TRBD1 or TRBD2 (5 bases each). V was shortened by 0 bases and J by 1 base, with 11 bases between the two germline ends. Germline loops: CDR1 SQVTM, CDR2 ANQGSEA. This CDR3 has 15 amino acids. The DNA for the CDR3 is TGCAGCGTTGAAGATCTGGGGGTGGGCACAGATACGCAGTATTTT. Translating gives CSVEDLGVGTDTQYF.

Remarks on this clonotype: A much larger clone sits a single nucleotide away, making a read error possible. The chain employs TRBV28 and TRBJ2-2; 10 bases align to TRBD2. CDR1 is MDHEN, CDR2 SYDVKM, per germline. This CDR3 is 15 amino acids long. CDR3 loop: CAGSASGRDTGELFF. CDR3 DNA sequence: TGTGCCGGCAGTGCTAGCGGGAGAGACACCGGGGAGCTGTTTTTT. The full variable domain, in which reference TRBV28 and TRBJ2-2 provide the parts outside the CDR3, is DVKVTQSSRYLVKRTGEKVFLECVQDMDHENMFWYRQDPGLGLRLIYFSYDVKMKEKGDIPEGYSVSREKKERFSLILESASTNQTSMYLCAGSASGRDTGELFFGEGSRLTVL.

This clonotype was picked up many times. The chain uses TRBV28 and TRBJ2-1; TRBD2 matches at 14 bases. Germline V gene data show CDR1 as MDHEN and CDR2 as SYDVKM. V was clipped by 9 bases and J by 0 bases; unmatched bases: 19. The CDR3 has 21 amino acids. CDR3 sequence reads: CASSGAYETSGRVSSYNEQFF. For the CDR3, the DNA is TGTGCCAGTTCCGGAGCATACGAGACTAGCGGGAGGGTTAGCTCCTACAATGAGCAGTTCTTC.

The rearrangement links TRBV18 to TRBJ2-7; 7 nucleotides agree with TRBD1. The J segment lost 0 bases and the V segment lost 6 bases, leaving 14 bases of the junction unmatched. The germline gives CDR1 KGHSH, CDR2 LQKENI. This CDR3 comprises 17 residues. The CDR3 reads CASSRKGDSASSYEQYF. CDR3 DNA sequence: TGTGCCAGCTCTCGCAAAGGGGACAGCGCCAGCTCCTACGAGCAGTACTTC. Variable domain in full (rest from reference TRBV18 and TRBJ2-7): NAGVMQNPRHLVRRRGQEARLRCSPMKGHSHVYWYRQLPEEGLKFMVYLQKENIIDESGMPKERFSAEFPKEGPSILRIQQVVRGDSAAYFCASSRKGDSASSYEQYFGPGTRLTVT.

This clonotype came up many times. The chain employs TRBV11-2 and TRBJ2-7; 8 nucleotides line up with TRBD2. Trimming took 4 bases from V and 6 from J; bases not matched to a gene: 8. The CDR3 contains 14 residues. Germline-derived CDR1 and CDR2 are SGHAT and FQNNGV. CDR3 residues: CASSSNVAGGEQYF. Here the CDR3 DNA reads TGTGCCAGCAGCTCTAATGTGGCGGGAGGCGAGCAGTACTTC.

The rearrangement links TRBV2 to TRBJ2-5; 13 bases fit TRBD2. The V gene end was trimmed by 5 bases and the J gene end by 1 base; junction bases not matched to a gene: 7. CDR3 length: 17 residues. Germline CDR1 and CDR2: SNHLY and FYNNEI. CDR3 amino acids: CASSIRTSGSSQETQYF. CDR3 bases: TGTGCCAGCAGTATACGGACTAGCGGGAGCTCCCAAGAGACCCAGTACTTC.

This clonotype was seen repeatedly, ten times or more. The chain uses TRBV20-1 and TRBJ1-6; D gene unclear. Trimming removed 6 bases from V and 7 bases from J, with 19 bases in between. Germline assignment: CDR1 DFQATT and CDR2 SNEGSKA (reference sequence). The CDR3 length is 15 residues. For the CDR3, the DNA is TGCAGTGCCGCCTCCGGTGGGGTGGGCAATTCACCCCTCCACTTT. Protein sequence: CSAASGGVGNSPLHF.

CDR3 protein: CASSIPGDGAGANVLTF. The CDR3 DNA reads as TGTGCCAGTAGTATCCCCGGAGATGGGGCGGGGGCCAACGTCCTGACTTTC. This chain connects TRBV19 to TRBJ2-6; weak D call: TRBD1 (5 bases). V was pared by 3 bases and J by 4 bases, with 16 bases between. The length of the CDR3 is 17 residues. Germline CDR1 LNHDA, CDR2 SQIVND (reference sequence).

The sample holds many counts of this clonotype. The chain links TRBV7-9 to TRBJ2-3, with 10 bases aligning to TRBD2. The J segment lost 3 bases and the V segment lost 5 bases, leaving 17 bases of the junction unmatched. Germline V lookup: CDR1 SEHNR, CDR2 FQNEAQ (reference sequence). This CDR3 has 19 residues. This CDR3 is CASSPGGIAGGGGTDTQYF. CDR3 nucleotides: TGTGCCAGCAGCCCCGGTGGTATAGCGGGAGGAGGGGGAACAGATACGCAGTATTTT. Full variable domain (rest looked up from reference TRBV7-9 and TRBJ2-3): DTGVSQNPRHKITKRGQNVTFRCDPISEHNRLYWYRQTLGQGPEFLTYFQNEAQLEKSRLLSDRFSAERPKGSFSTLEIQRTEQGDSAMYLCASSPGGIAGGGGTDTQYFGPGTRLTVL.

There are a few counts of this clonotype. The chain recombines TRBV9 with TRBJ2-7, with TRBD1 identical over 11 bases. The CDR3 spans 14 residues. The J segment lost 6 bases and the V segment lost 3 bases, leaving 5 bases of the junction unmatched. In germline, CDR1 is SGDLS, CDR2 YYNGEE. The DNA for the CDR3 is TGTGCCAGCAGCGACGGGACAGGGGGTTCCGAGCAGTACTTC. Translation gives CASSDGTGGSEQYF. The full variable domain, in which reference TRBV9 and TRBJ2-7 provide the parts outside the CDR3, is DSGVTQTPKHLITATGQRVTLRCSPRSGDLSVYWYQQSLDQGLQFLIQYYNGEERAKGNILERFSAQQFPDLHSELNLSSLELGDSALYFCASSDGTGGSEQYFGPGTRLTVT.

This clonotype was seen repeatedly, ten times or more. This chain uses TRBV11-2 with TRBJ2-7, with 7 bases matching TRBD1. Trimming at V came to 6 bases and at J to 3 bases, leaving 11 bases not matched to a gene. This CDR3 has 15 amino acids. Germline V gene lookup returns CDR1 SGHAT and CDR2 FQNNGV. CDR3 bases: TGTGCCAGCAGTTTTGAGGGGACAGCGGACTACGAGCAGTACTTC. It specifies CASSFEGTADYEQYF.

CDR3 nucleotides: TGCGCCAGCAGCAGCGGGGGGCTTCGAGAGACCCAGTACTTC. This encodes CASSSGGLRETQYF. The chain uses TRBV5-1 and TRBJ2-5, with 9 bases matching TRBD2. V was pared by 4 bases and J by 4 bases, with 5 bases of the junction left unmatched. This CDR3 spans 14 amino acids. Looked up from germline, CDR1 is SGHRS and CDR2 is YFSETQ.

For this clonotype: Since a much larger clone is just one base distant, this may be a read error. The chain links TRBV5-5 to TRBJ2-7; the D gene could be TRBD1 or TRBD2 (5 bases each). In germline, CDR1 is SGHKS, CDR2 YYEKEE (reference sequence). V was pared by 4 bases and J by 0 bases, with 11 bases between. The CDR3 length is 14 residues. CDR3 protein: CASSRDGTSYEQYF. In DNA form, the CDR3 reads TGTGCCAGCAGCCGGGACGGAACCTCCTACGAGCAGTACTTC.

This clonotype was counted at least ten times. J is TRBJ1-4 and V is TRBV7-8; D remains ambiguous. V lost 3 bases to trimming and J lost 2 bases, with 13 bases between them. From germline, CDR1 is SGHVS and CDR2 FQNEAQ. The length of the CDR3 is 16 residues. The CDR3 reads CASSFSPGRTNEKLFF. CDR3 DNA sequence: TGTGCCAGCAGCTTTTCCCCCGGGAGGACTAATGAAAAACTGTTTTTT. Complete variable domain (other parts from reference TRBV7-8 and TRBJ1-4): GAGVSQSPRYKVAKRGQDVALRCDPISGHVSLFWYQQALGQGPEFLTYFQNEAQLDKSGLPSDRFFAERPEGSVSTLKIQRTQQEDSAVYLCASSFSPGRTNEKLFFGSGTQLSVL.

In this sample, this clonotype turned up many times. The J gene is TRBJ2-7, the V gene TRBV20-1; D perhaps matches TRBD1 (5 bases). Deletions cut 2 bases from V and 4 bases from J, with 12 bases between. Germline CDR1 is DFQATT and CDR2 is SNEGSKA (reference sequence). The CDR3 runs 13 residues. The CDR3 here is CSARSQGWYEQYF. The CDR3 bases are TGCAGTGCTAGAAGTCAGGGTTGGTACGAGCAGTACTTC.

This clonotype was observed many times. V and J are TRBV5-1 and TRBJ2-1; D not certain. CDR3 length: 13 residues. Per the germline V gene, CDR1 is SGHRS and CDR2 is YFSETQ. Between the trimmed V and J ends, which lost 0 bases and 5 bases, there was a span of 6 bases. CDR3 region: CASSLAPNNEQFF. The CDR3 DNA reads as TGCGCCAGCAGCTTGGCCCCCAACAATGAGCAGTTCTTC.

With respect to this clonotype: This may be a read error, as it is one base from a much larger clone. CDR3 sequence reads: CASSLSKGNGGKTQYF. CDR3 coding DNA: TGTGCCAGCAGTTTATCAAAAGGAAATGGGGGGAAGACCCAGTACTTC. The gene calls are TRBV27 and TRBJ2-5, with D perhaps matching TRBD2 (6 bases). The CDR3 covers 16 residues. The germline gives CDR1 MNHEY, CDR2 SMNVEV (reference sequence). The V end lost 0 bases, the J end lost 6 bases, and 17 bases lay between the germline ends.

The chain joins TRBV12-3 or TRBV12-4 to TRBJ2-1; D is unclear. Trimming removed 7 bases at V and 15 bases at J, with 22 bases between. This CDR3 is 13 amino acids long. For the CDR3, the DNA is TGTGCCAGCACCTCATTCCGGGCCTCGGACCCGTTCTTC. Its protein product is CASTSFRASDPFF.

Many counts were recorded for this clonotype. The chain recombines TRBV4-2 with TRBJ2-7, with D unresolved. Germline assignment: CDR1 LGHNA and CDR2 YNFKEQ. This CDR3 comprises 13 residues. V was clipped by 0 bases and J by 6 bases, with 9 bases between them. CDR3 sequence: CASSQEGGSEQYF. The CDR3 nucleotides read TGTGCCAGCAGCCAAGAGGGTGGCAGCGAGCAGTACTTC.

The chain uses TRBV3-1 and TRBJ2-3; D is unclear. Germline V gene data show CDR1 as LGHDT and CDR2 as YNNKEL (reference sequence). The V end lost 1 base, the J end lost 3 bases, and 11 bases lay between the germline ends. CDR3 size: 15 residues. The CDR3 here is CASSQGPEGTDTQYF. The DNA of the CDR3 is TGTGCCAGCAGCCAAGGGCCAGAAGGGACAGATACGCAGTATTTT.

The CDR3, as DNA: TGTGCCAGCAGGGGAGCGGGAGGTCCCACCGGGGAGCTGTTTTTT. Amino acid sequence: CASRGAGGPTGELFF. V is TRBV12-3 or TRBV12-4 and J is TRBJ2-2; 9 bases align to TRBD2. J lost 4 bases, V lost 6 bases, and 6 bases had no gene match. This CDR3 comprises 15 residues.

This clonotype was picked up many times. The chain carries TRBV3-1 and TRBJ2-7; D is perhaps TRBD1 (6 bases). V was pared by 4 bases and J by 1 base, with 17 bases between. Germline V gene sequence: CDR1 LGHDT, CDR2 YNNKEL (reference sequence). The CDR3 extends over 16 amino acids. DNA for the CDR3: TGTGCCAGCAGCCCAGGGGTTTTCCTCCTTTCCTACGAGCAGTACTTC. Encoded protein: CASSPGVFLLSYEQYF.

This clonotype was counted only a few times. Compared with germline, one end of the junction differs, possibly owing to a read error. The chain has TRBV2 and TRBJ2-5; no clear D. From germline, CDR1 is SNHLY and CDR2 FYNNEI. There are 14 residues in the CDR3. The CDR3 bases are TGTGCCAGCAGTCCCACCCCCGGATCGGAGATCCAGTACTTC. It specifies CASSPTPGSEIQYF. The full variable domain, rest sourced from reference TRBV2 and TRBJ2-5, is EPEVTQTPSHQVTQMGQEVILRCVPISNHLYFYWYRQILGQKVEFLVSFYNNEISEKSEIFDDQFSVERPDGSNFTLKIRSTKLEDSAMYFCASSPTPGSEIQYFGPGTRLLVL.

A few counts support this clonotype. The rearrangement joins TRBV12-3 or TRBV12-4 to TRBJ2-3; D is unclear. Trimming removed 6 bases at V and 7 bases at J, with 8 bases between. There are 11 residues in the CDR3. DNA of the CDR3: TGTGCCAGCAGCAGCTCTTATACGCAGTATTTT. It is translated as CASSSSYTQYF.

This clonotype was detected ten times or more. This chain links TRBV30 with TRBJ2-7, with a possible D match to TRBD1 (6 bases). There are 12 residues in the CDR3. V lost 2 bases and J lost 6, with 11 bases in between. Germline CDR1 and CDR2: GTSNPN and SVGIG (reference sequence). CDR3 bases: TGTGCCTGGAGTCCTAACAGGGTCGAGCAGTACTTC. Translated, it gives CAWSPNRVEQYF.